Following are 14 T cell receptor beta chains from one sample sequenced in a study of cytomegalovirus exposure and HLA in healthy donors. The PCR was carried out with 60 Vbeta primers and 13 Jbeta primers. Assay used: immunoSEQ multiplex PCR; TCRdb lists only in-frame clones, some missing. The profile shows about 110,000 clones, approximately 80% of them singletons. The sequencing sample was made of PBMCs. The source is a human donor in good health.

By sample share, this clone is medium-sized. The chain has TRBV6-4 and TRBJ2-1, with 11 bases aligning to TRBD1. The CDR3 spans 14 residues. Germline-derived CDR1 and CDR2 are MRHNA and SNTAGT. Losses at the gene ends were 6 bases for V and 7 bases for J; bases not matched to a gene: 5. DNA of the CDR3: TGTGCCAGCAGCAAGGGACAGGGGGGGAATGAGCAGTTCTTC. Translation gives CASSKGQGGNEQFF.

The table lists this clone with a count of one. The CDR3 reads CASSPGHPNTEAFF. For the CDR3, the DNA is TGCGCCAGCAGCCCGGGACACCCGAACACTGAAGCTTTCTTT. The chain is built from TRBV5-1 and TRBJ1-1, with TRBD1 as a possible D gene (6 bases). This CDR3 region has 14 residues. Trimming shortened V by 4 bases and J by 1 base, and 11 bases separated the two germline ends. Germline V gives CDR1 SGHRS, CDR2 YFSETQ.

CDR3 sequence (DNA): TGTGCCAGCAGCCAAGATTCGGGTAACACAGATACGCAGTATTTT. It codes for CASSQDSGNTDTQYF. The chain joins TRBV4-2 to TRBJ2-3; D is ambiguous. V lost 0 bases and J lost 2, with 9 bases in between. Germline V lookup: CDR1 LGHNA, CDR2 YNFKEQ. This CDR3 contains 15 residues.

This chain uses TRBV29-1 with TRBJ2-7, with 8 bases that match TRBD1. Germline V lookup: CDR1 SQVTM, CDR2 ANQGSEA. The CDR3 loop spans 16 amino acids. V lost 1 base, J lost 2 bases, and 10 bases stayed unmatched. The DNA of the CDR3 is TGCAGCGTTGAAGTACGAGGGACAGGTCCAGCCTACGAGCAGTACTTC. Protein sequence: CSVEVRGTGPAYEQYF.

This clone appeared once. The gene calls are TRBV5-4 and TRBJ1-5; 7 nucleotides line up with TRBD1. In germline, CDR1 is SGHNT, CDR2 YYREEE (reference sequence). The CDR3 covers 14 residues. V lost 3 bases and J lost 5; bases outside the gene matches: 5. CDR3 sequence: CASSSQGRDQPQHF. CDR3 in DNA: TGTGCCAGCAGCTCACAGGGGCGTGATCAGCCCCAGCATTTT.

The chain has TRBV9 and TRBJ1-3; 7 positions match TRBD1. The CDR3 runs 15 residues. The V segment lost 0 bases and the J segment 3 bases; nucleotides outside the gene matches: 3. The V gene's germline CDR1 is SGDLS and CDR2 YYNGEE. CDR3 in amino acids: CASSVEGGGGNTIYF. CDR3 sequence (DNA): TGTGCCAGCAGCGTAGAAGGGGGCGGTGGAAACACCATATATTTT.

This clone came up once. The chain uses TRBV28 and TRBJ2-7; D is perhaps TRBD1 (6 bases). CDR3 size: 14 residues. V lost 4 bases and J 2 bases, leaving 12 bases between the germline ends. Germline values: CDR1 MDHEN, CDR2 SYDVKM. CDR3 sequence reads: CASSSRTVTYEQYF. CDR3 DNA sequence: TGTGCCAGCAGTTCTCGGACAGTCACCTACGAGCAGTACTTC. The entire variable domain, with the rest obtained from reference TRBV28 and TRBJ2-7, is as follows: DVKVTQSSRYLVKRTGEKVFLECVQDMDHENMFWYRQDPGLGLRLIYFSYDVKMKEKGDIPEGYSVSREKKERFSLILESASTNQTSMYLCASSSRTVTYEQYFGPGTRLTVT.

The CDR3 spells CATSRDYRDNYGYTF. The CDR3 DNA sequence: TGTGCCACCAGCAGAGATTACAGGGACAACTATGGCTACACCTTC. This rearrangement joins TRBV15 to TRBJ1-2; D is possibly TRBD1 (6 bases). The CDR3 runs to 15 residues. Germline V lookup: CDR1 LNHNV, CDR2 YYDKDF (reference sequence). Trimming took off 0 bases at V and 2 bases at J, with 10 bases between the two ends.

J is TRBJ1-1 and V is TRBV2; no clear D. Germline CDR1 reads SNHLY; CDR2 reads FYNNEI. V was pared by 2 bases and J by 6 bases, with 10 bases between. The CDR3 has 13 amino acids. The CDR3 DNA follows: TGTGCCAGCAGTGAAAAGGAGGGAGCTGAAGCTTTCTTT. Translated, it gives CASSEKEGAEAFF.

This clone was counted between two and nine times. The rearrangement uses TRBV23-1 and TRBJ2-1; TRBD2 is a possible D gene (5 bases). TRBV23-1 falls under the ORF class, with uncertain function. V shed 4 bases and J shed 7 bases, with 11 bases lying between them. The CDR3 has 13 residues. The CDR3 here is CASSLQPGNEQFF. Written as DNA, the CDR3 is TGCGCCAGCAGTCTTCAACCGGGAAATGAGCAGTTCTTC.

The J gene is TRBJ2-7, the V gene TRBV7-8; 15 bases line up with TRBD2. In germline, CDR1 is SGHVS, CDR2 FQNEAQ. The trim removed 7 bases at V and 4 bases at J, leaving 8 bases unmatched. The CDR3 runs to 16 residues. The CDR3 here is CASMSGTSGRPYEQYF. The CDR3 DNA follows: TGTGCCAGCATGTCAGGGACTAGCGGGAGGCCGTACGAGCAGTACTTC.

The chain links TRBV2 to TRBJ2-7; 7 bases fit TRBD2. V was clipped by 10 bases and J by 6 bases; unmatched bases: 6. Per the germline V gene, CDR1 is SNHLY and CDR2 is FYNNEI. The CDR3 is 11 residues long. CDR3 in DNA: TGTGCCACTAAGGGAGGGTTCGAGCAGTACTTC. Translated, it gives CATKGGFEQYF.

This sequence joins TRBV7-9 and TRBJ2-1, with D perhaps TRBD1 (6 bases). The CDR3 totals 15 residues. CDR1 SEHNR and CDR2 FQNEAQ come from the germline V gene (reference sequence). Trimming took off 7 bases at V and 0 bases at J, with 13 bases between the two ends. This CDR3 is CASKGDVYSYNEQFF. CDR3 nucleotide sequence: TGTGCCAGCAAGGGGGACGTGTACTCCTACAATGAGCAGTTCTTC. Variable domain in full (rest from reference TRBV7-9 and TRBJ2-1): DTGVSQNPRHKITKRGQNVTFRCDPISEHNRLYWYRQTLGQGPEFLTYFQNEAQLEKSRLLSDRFSAERPKGSFSTLEIQRTEQGDSAMYLCASKGDVYSYNEQFFGPGTRLTVL.

The V and J genes are TRBV11-2 and TRBJ2-3; TRBD2 matches 9 bases. V trimming: 5 bases; J trimming: 0 bases; junction bases outside the gene matches: 9. The CDR3 runs 17 residues. The V gene's germline CDR1 is SGHAT and CDR2 FQNNGV. CDR3 amino acids: CASSPPGLARSTDTQYF. The CDR3 coding sequence is TGTGCCAGCAGCCCCCCAGGACTAGCGAGAAGCACAGATACGCAGTATTTT. The full variable domain, its missing parts supplied by reference TRBV11-2 and TRBJ2-3, is EAGVAQSPRYKIIEKRQSVAFWCNPISGHATLYWYQQILGQGPKLLIQFQNNGVVDDSQLPKDRFSAERLKGVDSTLKIQPAKLEDSAVYLCASSPPGLARSTDTQYFGPGTRLTVL.